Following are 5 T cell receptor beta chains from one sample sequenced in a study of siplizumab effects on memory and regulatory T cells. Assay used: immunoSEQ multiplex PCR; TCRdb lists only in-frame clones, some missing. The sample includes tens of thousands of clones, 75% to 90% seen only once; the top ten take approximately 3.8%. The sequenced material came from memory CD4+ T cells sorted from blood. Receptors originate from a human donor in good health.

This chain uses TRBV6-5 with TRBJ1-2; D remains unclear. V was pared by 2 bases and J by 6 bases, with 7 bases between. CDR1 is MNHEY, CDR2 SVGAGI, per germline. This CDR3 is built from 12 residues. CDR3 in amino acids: CASSYGRNGYTF. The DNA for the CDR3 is TGTGCCAGCAGTTACGGACGGAATGGCTACACCTTC.

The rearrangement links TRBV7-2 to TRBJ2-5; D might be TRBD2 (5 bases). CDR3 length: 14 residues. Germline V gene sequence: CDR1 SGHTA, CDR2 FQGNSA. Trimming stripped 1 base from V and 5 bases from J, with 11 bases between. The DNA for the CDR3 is TGTGCCAGCAGCTTAGAACTAGTAAGCGAGACCCAGTACTTC. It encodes CASSLELVSETQYF.

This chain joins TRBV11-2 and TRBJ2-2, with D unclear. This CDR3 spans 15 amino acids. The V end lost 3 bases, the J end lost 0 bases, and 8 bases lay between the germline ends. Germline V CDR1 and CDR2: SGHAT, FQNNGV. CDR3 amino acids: CASSFRSSNTGELFF. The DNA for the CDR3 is TGTGCCAGCAGCTTTAGGTCTTCGAACACCGGGGAGCTGTTTTTT. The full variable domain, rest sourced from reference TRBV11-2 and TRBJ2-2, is EAGVAQSPRYKIIEKRQSVAFWCNPISGHATLYWYQQILGQGPKLLIQFQNNGVVDDSQLPKDRFSAERLKGVDSTLKIQPAKLEDSAVYLCASSFRSSNTGELFFGEGSRLTVL.

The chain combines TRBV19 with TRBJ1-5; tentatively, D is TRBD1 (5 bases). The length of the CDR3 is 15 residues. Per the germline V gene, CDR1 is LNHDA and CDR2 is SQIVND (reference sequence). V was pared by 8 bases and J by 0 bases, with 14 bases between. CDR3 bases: TGTGCCAGTGGGGACGAACAAAATAGCAATCAGCCCCAGCATTTT. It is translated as CASGDEQNSNQPQHF.

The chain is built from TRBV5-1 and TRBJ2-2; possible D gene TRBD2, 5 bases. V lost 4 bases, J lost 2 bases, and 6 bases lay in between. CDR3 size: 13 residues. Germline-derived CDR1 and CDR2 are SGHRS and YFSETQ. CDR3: CASSEGNTGELFF. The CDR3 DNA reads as TGCGCCAGCAGCGAGGGTAACACCGGGGAGCTGTTTTTT. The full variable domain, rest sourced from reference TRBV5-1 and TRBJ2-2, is KAGVTQTPRYLIKTRGQQVTLSCSPISGHRSVSWYQQTPGQGLQFLFEYFSETQRNKGNFPGRFSGRQFSNSRSEMNVSTLELGDSALYLCASSEGNTGELFFGEGSRLTVL.